A selection of T cell receptor beta chains follows, all from one sample in a study of response to subunit inactivated influenza vaccine. TCRdb reanalysed the RT-PCR reads using MiXCR and keeps one entry per CDR3 protein. The sample has around 490,000 distinct CDR3 sequences, roughly 8.2% seen once. The sequencing used PBMCs from blood, collected approximately 25 months after vaccination. The receptor source for this set is a man between 50 and 75 years old who received an inactivated influenza vaccine. Each CDR3 is given with its conserved first and last residue. The order of the fields is V gene, CDR3 length, D gene, CDR3 protein. D genes are given only for firm matches.

TRBV5-3 17 NA CARSFWREVVKNTEAFF
TRBV4-2 17 NA CASSSLTGPPTRRGAFF
TRBV7-2 16 TRBD1 CASSHQFPGGANTIYF
TRBV20-1 11 NA CSASLQGELFF
TRBV4-3 13 NA CASSRLLEEKLFF
TRBV9 14 TRBD2 CASSVASGSYEQYF
TRBV29-1 12 NA CSVGSPQYEQYF
TRBV21-1 15 NA CASRPVGLRGGEQYF
TRBV6-2/TRBV6-3 17 TRBD2 CASSYSGLAGAADTQYF
TRBV3-1 15 NA CASSPNRGAQETQYF
TRBV10-2 17 TRBD2 CASSELRLALYADTQYF
TRBV5-1 12 NA CASSVYGGEQYF
TRBV20-1 15 TRBD2 CSAPGLAGGPVEQYF
TRBV12-5 16 TRBD2 CASGLDWSGRGNEQFF
TRBV20-1 14 NA CSARSGLGGNEQFF
TRBV5-6 18 TRBD1 CASSLESRDRAQDEKLFF
TRBV6-1 15 NA CASSPGTRWGETQYF
TRBV7-8 12 NA CASSLKAGEQFF
TRBV6-2/TRBV6-3 15 TRBD1 CASSTRDRPLGEQYF
TRBV28 15 NA CASSLPRGYQETQYF
TRBV4-2 14 NA CASSQGANGDTQYF
TRBV9 15 NA CASSPGGSANEKLFF
TRBV4-1 16 TRBD2 CASSQSTSPSTDTQYF
TRBV5-6 14 NA CASSLAVMGTEAFF
TRBV5-4 15 NA CASSDGGGRTDTQYF
TRBV20-1 13 TRBD2 CSATSGGYNEQFF
TRBV9 17 NA CASSVAALGAGDDTQYF
TRBV5-6 14 NA CASSLAGTLQPQHF
TRBV10-3 15 TRBD1 CAISDRDRGGPEAFF
TRBV20-1 13 TRBD2 CSGTSVNTGELFF
TRBV12-3/TRBV12-4 15 TRBD1 CASSPSPGTGDGYTF
TRBV28 15 NA CASSYGGMGTDTQYF
TRBV20-1 14 NA CSAGRADGFGEQYF
TRBV11-2 17 TRBD2 CASSLVASGGNYNEQFF
TRBV11-2 15 TRBD1 CASSTRTGGDSPLHF
TRBV20-1 11 NA CSARGGDRQYF
TRBV18 17 TRBD2 CASSPRGTSGPQGAQYF
TRBV20-1 13 NA CSARVGTNYEQYF
TRBV7-6 15 NA CASSQDNRRPNEQVF
TRBV7-9 14 TRBD1 CASRRDRVNEKLFF